A single sample gave rise to the 12 T cell receptor beta chains below, sequenced in a study of T cell changes during pregnancy in multiple sclerosis. TCRdb's table, derived via immunoSEQ multiplex PCR, lists solely in-frame clones and lacks some. This repertoire shows about 45,000 clones, approximately 88% found once; its top ten account for under 0.7%. The starting material was CD4+ T cells from peripheral blood mononuclear cells, obtained in the first trimester of pregnancy. These receptors originate from a female donor with multiple sclerosis, enrolled in a pregnancy study.

This chain connects TRBV27 to TRBJ1-1; no reliable D call. The CDR3 consists of 15 residues. Trimming removed 1 base from V and 0 bases from J, with 9 bases in between. Germline loops: CDR1 MNHEY, CDR2 SMNVEV (reference sequence). The CDR3 spells CASSLYRGMNTEAFF. Here the CDR3 DNA reads TGTGCCAGCAGTTTATATAGAGGCATGAACACTGAAGCTTTCTTT.

CDR3 protein: CASSTSGGGSIYNEQFF. DNA for the CDR3: TGTGCCAGTAGTACCTCTGGGGGCGGGAGTATCTACAATGAGCAGTTCTTC. This chain joins TRBV19 and TRBJ2-1; tentatively, D is TRBD2 (7 bases). The CDR3 is 17 amino acids. V lost 4 bases to trimming and J lost 3 bases, with 19 bases between them. In germline, CDR1 is LNHDA, CDR2 SQIVND (reference sequence).

The chain joins TRBV28 to TRBJ2-3, with 8 bases matching TRBD2. The CDR3 has 12 amino acids. Germline CDR1 MDHEN, CDR2 SYDVKM. Germline trimming cut 5 bases from V and 9 bases from J; bases unmatched to any gene: 4. Here the CDR3 DNA reads TGTGCCAGCAGTCCGGGACTAGGGACGCAGTATTTT. Protein sequence: CASSPGLGTQYF.

The V and J genes are TRBV28 and TRBJ1-3; D is ambiguous. The V end was cut by 6 bases, the J end by 5 bases, with 8 bases between. The CDR3 has 12 amino acids. Per germline, CDR1 MDHEN and CDR2 SYDVKM. The CDR3 sequence: CASSPTRNTIYF. The CDR3 bases are TGTGCCAGCAGCCCGACAAGAAACACCATATATTTT.

This clone was counted once. V is TRBV30 and J is TRBJ2-7; 8 nucleotides line up with TRBD2. V dropped 2 bases and J dropped 9; count of bases not matched to a gene: 6. Germline V gene lookup returns CDR1 GTSNPN and CDR2 SVGIG (reference sequence). This CDR3 region has 12 residues. CDR3 sequence: CAWSNGGTRQYF. The CDR3 DNA reads as TGTGCCTGGAGTAATGGGGGGACTAGGCAGTACTTC.

This chain uses TRBV19 with TRBJ2-1; TRBD1 matches 7 bases. Germline V gene data show CDR1 as LNHDA and CDR2 as SQIVND (reference sequence). J lost 3 bases, V lost 4 bases, and 6 bases had no gene match. The CDR3 consists of 15 residues. In DNA, the CDR3 is TGTGCCAGTAGTAGACAGGGCAACCACTACAATGAGCAGTTCTTC. Its protein is CASSRQGNHYNEQFF.

The chain recombines TRBV6-5 with TRBJ2-7; 9 positions match TRBD1. V shed 2 bases, J shed 4 bases, and the junction held 6 bases outside the gene matches. Germline V gene sequence: CDR1 MNHEY, CDR2 SVGAGI. The CDR3 contains 15 residues. The CDR3 DNA is TGTGCCAGCAGTTACACAGACAGGGGGGTTTACGAGCAGTACTTC. Amino acid sequence: CASSYTDRGVYEQYF.

The chain joins TRBV10-1 to TRBJ1-3; tentatively, D is TRBD1 (6 bases). This CDR3 is 15 amino acids long. V lost 6 bases and J 4 bases, leaving 16 bases between the germline ends. The V gene's germline CDR1 is WNHNN and CDR2 SYGVQD (reference sequence). CDR3 sequence: CASSPTGTRGNTIYF. The CDR3 region has the DNA TGCGCCAGCAGCCCCACGGGGACACGAGGAAACACCATATATTTT.

CDR3 bases: TGTGCCAGCAGTTCGCCACAGGGGGCAGGGGTGGATGAGCAGTTCTTC. It yields the protein CASSSPQGAGVDEQFF. This rearrangement joins TRBV28 to TRBJ2-1; 9 bases are shared with TRBD1. Germline lookup yields CDR1 MDHEN and CDR2 SYDVKM. This CDR3 is built from 16 residues. The ends lost 4 bases at V and 8 bases at J; junction bases unmatched: 12.

This chain joins TRBV2 and TRBJ2-1, with a possible D match to TRBD1 (6 bases). Germline V gene data show CDR1 as SNHLY and CDR2 as FYNNEI. Trimming left V 7 bases short and J 5 bases short, with 9 bases between. The CDR3 covers 12 residues. The DNA for the CDR3 is TGTGCCAGCAAACAGGGTAACAATGAGCAGTTCTTC. The encoded protein is CASKQGNNEQFF.

V gene TRBV21-1 combines with J gene TRBJ1-4; the table's D call, TRBD1, has no DNA check behind it. TRBV21-1 is an annotated pseudogene. The CDR3 consists of 19 residues. CDR3 protein: CASSKAKSGQPPTNEKLFF. Written as DNA, the CDR3 is TGTGCCAGCAGCAAAGCGAAATCGGGACAGCCGCCAACTAATGAAAAACTGTTTTTT.

This chain uses TRBV2 with TRBJ1-1; TRBD1 might be the D (5 bases). Germline V gene sequence: CDR1 SNHLY, CDR2 FYNNEI. V lost 4 bases to trimming and J lost 1 base, with 16 bases between them. The CDR3 covers 16 residues. CDR3 nucleotides: TGTGCCAGCAGTGGGGGACTCGGAACGGGGAACACTGAAGCTTTCTTT. Its translation: CASSGGLGTGNTEAFF. Variable domain in full (rest from reference TRBV2 and TRBJ1-1): EPEVTQTPSHQVTQMGQEVILRCVPISNHLYFYWYRQILGQKVEFLVSFYNNEISEKSEIFDDQFSVERPDGSNFTLKIRSTKLEDSAMYFCASSGGLGTGNTEAFFGQGTRLTVV.